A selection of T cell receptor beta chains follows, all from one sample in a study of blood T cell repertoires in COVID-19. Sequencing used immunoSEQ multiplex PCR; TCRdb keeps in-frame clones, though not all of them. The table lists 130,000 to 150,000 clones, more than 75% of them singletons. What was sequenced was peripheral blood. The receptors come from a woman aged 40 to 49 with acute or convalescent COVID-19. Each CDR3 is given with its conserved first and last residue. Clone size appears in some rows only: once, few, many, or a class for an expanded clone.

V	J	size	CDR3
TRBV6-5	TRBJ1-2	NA	CASSLTGAYGYTF
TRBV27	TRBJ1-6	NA	CASTLGGAGSPLHF
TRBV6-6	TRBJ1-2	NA	CASSSNPGHPNYGYTF
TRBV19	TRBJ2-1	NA	CASSLAGVEQDEQFF
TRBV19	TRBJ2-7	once	CASSSDDRGAAGYEQYF
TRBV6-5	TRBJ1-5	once	CASSLTGDSNQPQHF
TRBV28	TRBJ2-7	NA	CASSFPSGGYEQYF
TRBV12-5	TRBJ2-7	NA	CASPHRTGPSSYEQYF
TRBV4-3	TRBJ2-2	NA	CASSQDLRGIGTGELFF
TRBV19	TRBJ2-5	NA	CASSGTSGGRQETQYF
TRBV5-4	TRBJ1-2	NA	CASSLEGYSYGYTF
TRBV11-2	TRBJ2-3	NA	CASSLAWLVGDTQYF
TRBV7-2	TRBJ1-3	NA	CASSLASGAGNTIYF
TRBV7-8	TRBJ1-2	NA	CASSYRGGYGYTF
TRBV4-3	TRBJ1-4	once	CASSQDSRTNEKLFF
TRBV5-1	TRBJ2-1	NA	CASSLGAPAGGRYNEQFF
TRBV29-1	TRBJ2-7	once	CSVEQGSYEQYF
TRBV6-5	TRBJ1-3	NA	CASKWSGTTGNTIYF
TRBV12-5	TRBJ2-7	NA	CASGLDPGFQGAYEQYF
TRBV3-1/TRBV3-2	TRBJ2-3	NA	CASSQDPGLVADTQYF
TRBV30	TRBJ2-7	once	CAWSVGGPYEQYF
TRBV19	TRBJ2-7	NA	CASAPIGGTVDEQYF
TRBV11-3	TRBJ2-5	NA	CASSRGQNQETQYF
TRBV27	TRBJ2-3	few	CASRGGVRNTQYF
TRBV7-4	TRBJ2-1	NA	CASSCPDLYNEQFF
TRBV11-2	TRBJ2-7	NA	CASSASSGRSSYEQYF
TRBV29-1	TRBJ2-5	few	CSVEARTGAETQYF
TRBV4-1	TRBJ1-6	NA	CASSQDRTGVNSPLHF
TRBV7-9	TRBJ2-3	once	CASSRDLGTDTQYF
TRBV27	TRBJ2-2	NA	CASWRLAGALNTGELFF
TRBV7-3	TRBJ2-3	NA	CASSLMNESKYF
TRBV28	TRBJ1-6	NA	CASSFPRQYDNSPLHF
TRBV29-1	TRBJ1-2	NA	CSVSDRGFAGYTF
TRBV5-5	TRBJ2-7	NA	CASSFPGHLYF
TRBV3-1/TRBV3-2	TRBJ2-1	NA	CASSQVLGQEQFF
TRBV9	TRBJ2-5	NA	CASSVGLDSFQETQYF
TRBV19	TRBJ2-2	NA	CASSIGDITGELFF
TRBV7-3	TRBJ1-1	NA	CASSLGGMNTEAFF
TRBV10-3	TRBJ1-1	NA	CAISDWGLRWDNTEAFF
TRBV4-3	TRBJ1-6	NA	CASSQVVANNSPLHF
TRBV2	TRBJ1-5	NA	CASMALGAVQPQHF
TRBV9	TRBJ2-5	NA	CASSVVGGVQETQYF
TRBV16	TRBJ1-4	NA	CASSQSGQSEKLFF
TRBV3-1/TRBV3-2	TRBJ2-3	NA	CASSQVLGTSAGTDTQYF
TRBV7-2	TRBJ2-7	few	CASSLGGLAGGNEQYF
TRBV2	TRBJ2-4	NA	CASSEDGRVDGNIQYF
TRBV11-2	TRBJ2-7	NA	CASSLVRTSGPRASYEQYF
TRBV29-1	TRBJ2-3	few	CSVERLAITDTQYF
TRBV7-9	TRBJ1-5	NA	CASSLVDSQPQHF
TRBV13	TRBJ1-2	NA	CASSLASGLYGYTF
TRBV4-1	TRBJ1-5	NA	CASSPFENSNQPQHF
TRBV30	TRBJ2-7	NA	CAWGLAGGTYEQYF
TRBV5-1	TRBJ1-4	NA	CASSLSLATNEKLFF
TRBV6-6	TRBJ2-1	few	CASSPTRGGFLSYNEQFF
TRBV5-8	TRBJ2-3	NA	CASSLWAGGSTDTQYF
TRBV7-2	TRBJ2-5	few	CASSSPDRLGGETQYF